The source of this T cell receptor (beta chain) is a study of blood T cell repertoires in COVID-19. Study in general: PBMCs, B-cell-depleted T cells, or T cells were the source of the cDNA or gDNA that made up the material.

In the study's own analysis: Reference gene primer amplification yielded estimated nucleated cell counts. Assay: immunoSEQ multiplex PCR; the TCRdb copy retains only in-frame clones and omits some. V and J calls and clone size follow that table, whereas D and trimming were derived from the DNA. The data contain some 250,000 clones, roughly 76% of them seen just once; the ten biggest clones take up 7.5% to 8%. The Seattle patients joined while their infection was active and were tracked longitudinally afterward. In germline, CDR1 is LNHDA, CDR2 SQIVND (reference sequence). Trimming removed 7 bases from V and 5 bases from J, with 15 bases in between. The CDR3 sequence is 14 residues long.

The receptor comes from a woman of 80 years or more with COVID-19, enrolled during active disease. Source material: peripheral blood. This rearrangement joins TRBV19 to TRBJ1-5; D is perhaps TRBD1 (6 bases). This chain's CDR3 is CASTQGTSYQPQHF. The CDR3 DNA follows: TGTGCCAGTACCCAGGGGACCAGCTATCAGCCCCAGCATTTT.